The 22 T cell receptor beta chains listed next were all sequenced from one sample in a study of cytomegalovirus exposure and HLA in healthy donors. The PCR ran on 60 Vbeta and 13 Jbeta primers. The method was immunoSEQ multiplex PCR; TCRdb's version includes in-frame clones alone and lacks a portion of them. The table lists about 89,000 clones, about a tenth of them singletons. Source material: PBMCs. These receptor sequences come from a man in his forties or fifties in good health and CMV-seropositive.

This clone has more than one count but fewer than ten. This chain joins TRBV2 and TRBJ2-7, with 7 bases lining up with TRBD1. The germline V gene has CDR1 SNHLY and CDR2 FYNNEI. J gave up 2 bases and V 6 bases, and 4 bases lay outside the gene matches. This CDR3 has 13 residues. The CDR3 sequence: CASRVDRAYEQYF. In DNA form, the CDR3 reads TGTGCCAGCAGGGTCGACAGGGCCTACGAGCAGTACTTC. The complete variable domain, with remaining parts taken from reference TRBV2 and TRBJ2-7, reads EPEVTQTPSHQVTQMGQEVILRCVPISNHLYFYWYRQILGQKVEFLVSFYNNEISEKSEIFDDQFSVERPDGSNFTLKIRSTKLEDSAMYFCASRVDRAYEQYFGPGTRLTVT.

This clone came up a few times. The rearrangement links TRBV2 to TRBJ1-5, with D possibly TRBD1 on 6 matching bases. Trimming removed 4 bases from V and 4 bases from J, with 14 bases in between. The germline V gene has CDR1 SNHLY and CDR2 FYNNEI. The CDR3 is 15 amino acids. The CDR3, as DNA: TGTGCCAGCAGTGGGCAGGGGATTGAAAATCAGCCCCAGCATTTT. This encodes CASSGQGIENQPQHF.

The chain carries TRBV6-1 and TRBJ2-7; TRBD1 matches at 10 bases. The junction had 4 bases not matched to a gene; V was cut back by 5 bases and J by 6 bases. The CDR3 runs 13 residues. Germline CDR1 reads MNHNS; CDR2 reads SASEGT. For the CDR3, the DNA is TGTGCCAGCAGTCCAAGGACAGGGGGCGAGCAGTACTTC. Translated, it gives CASSPRTGGEQYF.

CDR3 amino acids: CASHKAGAKSNEQFF. CDR3 sequence (DNA): TGTGCCAGTCATAAGGCAGGGGCTAAGAGCAATGAGCAGTTCTTC. The rearrangement joins TRBV19 to TRBJ2-1; D may be TRBD1 (6 bases). V lost 8 bases and J 6 bases, leaving 20 bases between the germline ends. Germline V lookup: CDR1 LNHDA, CDR2 SQIVND (reference sequence). The CDR3 runs to 15 residues.

This clone showed up just a few times. The rearrangement links TRBV9 to TRBJ2-3; TRBD2 matches 8 bases. V trimming: 4 bases; J trimming: 3 bases; junction bases outside the gene matches: 13. CDR3 size: 17 residues. Germline V gene data show CDR1 as SGDLS and CDR2 as YYNGEE. Here the CDR3 reads CASSHRGGGRGTDTQYF. The CDR3 coding sequence is TGTGCCAGCAGCCACCGGGGGGGCGGGAGAGGGACAGATACGCAGTATTTT.

There are a few counts of this clone. This chain links TRBV7-3 with TRBJ2-7; a possible D gene is TRBD2 (5 bases). Germline CDR1 reads SGHTA; CDR2 reads FQGTGA. Trimming stripped 2 bases from V and 3 bases from J, with 8 bases between. The CDR3 has 13 amino acids. CDR3 in amino acids: CASSLSDYYEQYF. In DNA form, the CDR3 reads TGTGCCAGCAGCTTATCAGACTACTACGAGCAGTACTTC. The full variable domain, its missing parts supplied by reference TRBV7-3 and TRBJ2-7, is GAGVSQTPSNKVTEKGKYVELRCDPISGHTALYWYRQSLGQGPEFLIYFQGTGAADDSGLPNDRFFAVRPEGSVSTLKIQRTERGDSAVYLCASSLSDYYEQYFGPGTRLTVT.

This clone was observed a few times. The chain combines TRBV2 with TRBJ2-3, with 8 bases aligning to TRBD1. Germline lookup yields CDR1 SNHLY and CDR2 FYNNEI. V gave up 5 bases and J gave up 6 bases; unmatched junction bases: 10. The CDR3 runs 15 residues. CDR3 DNA sequence: TGTGCCAGCAGTTCCTACAGGGGGGCCGGGGATACGCAGTATTTT. Its protein product is CASSSYRGAGDTQYF.

The chain has TRBV28 and TRBJ1-2, with 9 bases identical to TRBD1. The germline gives CDR1 MDHEN, CDR2 SYDVKM. Trimming at V came to 6 bases and at J to 8 bases, leaving 7 bases not matched to a gene. The CDR3 length is 13 residues. The CDR3 nucleotides read TGTGCCAGCAGCATACAGGGGGCCGGAGGCTACACCTTC. This encodes CASSIQGAGGYTF.

The chain is built from TRBV5-1 and TRBJ2-1; 14 bases fit TRBD2. Germline loops: CDR1 SGHRS, CDR2 YFSETQ. Losses at the gene ends were 0 bases for V and 9 bases for J; bases not matched to a gene: 5. This CDR3 spans 16 amino acids. The CDR3 is CASSLEGTSGRLEQFF. CDR3 nucleotides: TGCGCCAGCAGCTTGGAAGGGACTAGCGGGAGACTTGAGCAGTTCTTC.

For the CDR3, the DNA is TGTGCCAGCAGTTCACCGAGACAGGAGGCTAACTATGGCTACACCTTC. Translating it yields CASSSPRQEANYGYTF. The rearrangement joins TRBV28 to TRBJ1-2, with D perhaps matching TRBD1 (6 bases). Germline V gene data show CDR1 as MDHEN and CDR2 as SYDVKM. With 4 bases removed from V and 0 bases from J, the gap between germline ends came to 15 bases. This CDR3 is 16 amino acids long.

This clone was seen a handful of times. This chain connects TRBV6-1 to TRBJ2-7; TRBD2 is a possible D gene (6 bases). The germline V gene has CDR1 MNHNS and CDR2 SASEGT. The CDR3 contains 13 residues. Trimming took off 3 bases at V and 3 bases at J, with 9 bases between the two ends. CDR3 DNA sequence: TGTGCCAGCAGTGAGCTGGACTACTACGAGCAGTACTTC. It is translated as CASSELDYYEQYF.

This clone was detected a few times. V is TRBV6-1 and J is TRBJ1-5, with unresolved D. V dropped 7 bases and J dropped 4 bases, with 8 bases sitting between them. Per germline, CDR1 MNHNS and CDR2 SASEGT. CDR3 length: 12 residues. The CDR3 sequence is CASMEGNQPQHF. CDR3 in DNA: TGTGCCAGCATGGAGGGAAATCAGCCCCAGCATTTT.

The sample holds a few counts of this clone. The V call is TRBV28, the J call TRBJ2-1, with TRBD2 matching 13 bases. The V gene's germline CDR1 is MDHEN and CDR2 SYDVKM. The CDR3 runs 16 residues. J was trimmed by 4 bases and V by 5 bases; bases with no gene match: 5. The CDR3 loop is CASSPGTSGIYNEQFF. The CDR3 region has the DNA TGTGCCAGCAGTCCTGGGACTAGCGGGATATACAATGAGCAGTTCTTC. The full variable domain, its missing parts supplied by reference TRBV28 and TRBJ2-1, is DVKVTQSSRYLVKRTGEKVFLECVQDMDHENMFWYRQDPGLGLRLIYFSYDVKMKEKGDIPEGYSVSREKKERFSLILESASTNQTSMYLCASSPGTSGIYNEQFFGPGTRLTVL.

This clone was seen a handful of times. The chain recombines TRBV28 with TRBJ2-1, with 7 positions matching TRBD2. V gave up 0 bases and J gave up 6 bases; unmatched junction bases: 5. The CDR3 is 15 amino acids. CDR1 is MDHEN and CDR2 is SYDVKM in the germline V gene. The DNA of the CDR3 is TGTGCCAGCAGTTTATGGGCGGGAGTGGGCAATGAGCAGTTCTTC. Translated: CASSLWAGVGNEQFF. The variable domain in full, with the rest retrieved from reference TRBV28 and TRBJ2-1, is DVKVTQSSRYLVKRTGEKVFLECVQDMDHENMFWYRQDPGLGLRLIYFSYDVKMKEKGDIPEGYSVSREKKERFSLILESASTNQTSMYLCASSLWAGVGNEQFFGPGTRLTVL.

There are a few counts of this clone. This chain joins TRBV5-4 and TRBJ2-2; D is perhaps TRBD2 (7 bases). V was cut by 0 bases and J by 5 bases, with 11 bases left in between. This CDR3 spans 15 amino acids. Germline assignment: CDR1 SGHNT and CDR2 YYREEE (reference sequence). DNA for the CDR3: TGTGCCAGCAGCTTGGCCAGGGGAGGGACCGGGGAGCTGTTTTTT. Translated, it gives CASSLARGGTGELFF.

This clone has a handful of counts. The chain combines TRBV6-5 with TRBJ2-6; weak D call: TRBD2 (6 bases). Trimming took 0 bases from V and 0 from J, leaving 6 bases between them. Germline V CDR1 and CDR2: MNHEY, SVGAGI. The CDR3 consists of 16 residues. CDR3 loop: CASSYSGGSGANVLTF. The CDR3 bases are TGTGCCAGCAGTTACTCCGGGGGCTCTGGGGCCAACGTCCTGACTTTC.

This chain links TRBV11-3 with TRBJ2-2; weak D call: TRBD1 (6 bases). Between the trimmed V and J ends, which lost 6 bases and 3 bases, there was a span of 11 bases. The length of the CDR3 is 14 residues. The V gene's germline CDR1 is SGHNT and CDR2 YENEEA. The CDR3: CASRLDSYTGELFF. The CDR3 DNA reads as TGTGCCAGCAGACTGGACAGCTACACCGGGGAGCTGTTTTTT.

The chain employs TRBV18 and TRBJ1-1; 7 bases match TRBD1. Germline loops: CDR1 KGHSH, CDR2 LQKENI. The CDR3 contains 15 residues. The junction had 16 bases not matched to a gene; V was cut back by 6 bases and J by 9 bases. The CDR3 spells CASSPSMGQGGQAFF. CDR3 nucleotides: TGTGCCAGCTCCCCTAGCATGGGGCAGGGGGGACAAGCTTTCTTT. Full variable domain (rest looked up from reference TRBV18 and TRBJ1-1): NAGVMQNPRHLVRRRGQEARLRCSPMKGHSHVYWYRQLPEEGLKFMVYLQKENIIDESGMPKERFSAEFPKEGPSILRIQQVVRGDSAAYFCASSPSMGQGGQAFFGQGTRLTVV.

The chain employs TRBV7-9 and TRBJ1-5; possible D gene TRBD1, 5 bases. The CDR3 loop spans 17 amino acids. In germline, CDR1 is SEHNR, CDR2 FQNEAQ (reference sequence). The V and J ends lost 0 bases and 2 bases respectively, with 14 bases between them. Written as DNA, the CDR3 is TGTGCCAGCAGCTTAGCGTCTACAGGTCTAGGCAATCAGCCCCAGCATTTT. Protein sequence: CASSLASTGLGNQPQHF.

The CDR3 DNA reads as TGCGCCAGCAGCTCGGACGGGACTAGCGGGAGGGGCGAGACCCAGTACTTC. Translation gives CASSSDGTSGRGETQYF. This sequence joins TRBV5-1 and TRBJ2-5; 16 nucleotides line up with TRBD2. The length of the CDR3 is 17 residues. V lost 3 bases, J lost 5 bases, and 7 bases stayed unmatched. CDR1 and CDR2 from the germline V gene are SGHRS and YFSETQ.

Only a few counts were recorded for this clone. The V gene is TRBV29-1, the J gene TRBJ1-5, with 7 positions matching TRBD1. Germline assignment: CDR1 SQVTM and CDR2 ANQGSEA. V dropped 4 bases and J dropped 3; count of bases not matched to a gene: 6. The CDR3 runs to 14 residues. CDR3 nucleotide sequence: TGCAGCGTTGTAATGGGGACAGTCAATCAGCCCCAGCATTTT. It codes for CSVVMGTVNQPQHF.

This clone has a handful of counts. CDR3 bases: TGTGCCAGCAGGAGGGGGGGCACGAGGGATACTGAAGCTTTCTTT. Protein product: CASRRGGTRDTEAFF. The chain is built from TRBV2 and TRBJ1-1, with a weak D call TRBD1 (6 bases). V was pared by 6 bases and J by 5 bases, with 19 bases between. This CDR3 contains 15 residues. From germline, CDR1 is SNHLY and CDR2 FYNNEI.